The 9 T cell receptor beta chains reported below all come from one sample, sequenced in a study of blood T cells in healthy people across ages. Together with a sample-barcoded 5' primer, a J-beta primer mix was included in a second PCR lasting roughly 6 to 12 cycles. Each CDR3 protein gets one entry after TCRdb re-called the 5' RACE reads with MiXCR. This table has approximately 850,000 distinct CDR3 sequences, about three fifths appearing once. Input material: blood. These TCRs come from a man aged 25-40 years in good health.

This clonotype was picked up many times. V gene TRBV27 combines with J gene TRBJ1-2, with a weak D call TRBD1 (5 bases). This CDR3 region has 18 residues. CDR1 and CDR2 (germline): MNHEY, SMNVEV (reference sequence). V gave up 3 bases and J gave up 1 base, with 21 bases separating them. This CDR3 reads CASSFSGSGPLDNYGYTF. CDR3 DNA sequence: TGTGCCAGCAGTTTTTCCGGGTCGGGGCCCCTGGATAACTATGGCTACACCTTC.

V and J are TRBV21-1 and TRBJ1-5. TRBV21-1 constitutes a pseudogene. CDR3 length equals 16 residues. The CDR3 coding sequence is TGTGCCAGCAGCAAAGCGGAGGCAGAGCGTAATCAGCCCCAGCATTTT. Amino acids: CASSKAEAERNQPQHF.

The chain employs TRBV24-1 and TRBJ1-4; 10 nucleotides line up with TRBD1. Per germline, CDR1 KGHDR and CDR2 SFDVKD. J gave up 6 bases and V 11 bases, and 14 bases lay outside the gene matches. The CDR3 runs 16 residues. CDR3 in amino acids: CARIRDRGTGDEKLFF. As DNA, the CDR3 is TGTGCCAGGATCCGGGACAGGGGTACTGGGGATGAAAAACTGTTTTTT.

The chain employs TRBV11-1 and TRBJ1-1; D ambiguous. CDR3 size: 15 residues. In germline, CDR1 is SGHAT, CDR2 FQDESV (reference sequence). Trimming shortened V by 2 bases and J by 0 bases, and 10 bases separated the two germline ends. CDR3 protein: CASSLIGRMNTEAFF. DNA for the CDR3: TGTGCCAGCAGCTTAATCGGACGGATGAACACTGAAGCTTTCTTT.

This chain links TRBV12-3 or TRBV12-4 with TRBJ2-3; D gene uncertain. V was trimmed by 7 bases and J by 0 bases, leaving 17 bases between them. The CDR3 is 16 residues long. CDR3 sequence: CASTSGLSTSTDTQYF. The CDR3 DNA follows: TGTGCCAGCACCTCCGGCCTTTCCACTAGCACAGATACGCAGTATTTT.

J is TRBJ2-1 and V is TRBV7-2; D perhaps matches TRBD2 (5 bases). Germline V gives CDR1 SGHTA, CDR2 FQGNSA. Trimming cost V 5 bases and J 9 bases, with 17 bases left between them. The CDR3 sequence is 14 residues long. In DNA form, the CDR3 reads TGTGCCAGCAGCGACCGTTGGGTGGGAGCTGAGCAGTTCTTC. Its translation is CASSDRWVGAEQFF.

The CDR3 loop is CASSEVGRGEQYF. CDR3 nucleotides: TGTGCCAGCAGTGAAGTCGGACGGGGCGAGCAGTACTTC. This sequence joins TRBV6-1 and TRBJ2-7, with D possibly being TRBD2 (5 bases). Between the trimmed V and J ends, which lost 1 base and 6 bases, there was a span of 10 bases. CDR1 is MNHNS and CDR2 is SASEGT in the germline V gene. This CDR3 has 13 residues.

The DNA for the CDR3 is TGTGCCAGCAGCCAAGAGGCGGAACCTGGGGCCAACGTCCTGACTTTC. It is translated as CASSQEAEPGANVLTF. The rearrangement uses TRBV3-1 and TRBJ2-6; unclear D gene. Per germline, CDR1 LGHDT and CDR2 YNNKEL (reference sequence). With 0 bases removed from V and 2 bases from J, the gap between germline ends came to 8 bases. This CDR3 spans 16 amino acids. The variable domain in full, with the rest retrieved from reference TRBV3-1 and TRBJ2-6, is DTAVSQTPKYLVTQMGNDKSIKCEQNLGHDTMYWYKQDSKKFLKIMFSYNNKELIINETVPNRFSPKSPDKAHLNLHINSLELGDSAVYFCASSQEAEPGANVLTFGAGSRLTVL.

The sample holds a few counts of this clonotype. The rearrangement uses TRBV10-3 and TRBJ2-3, with 13 bases fitting TRBD2. This CDR3 region has 13 residues. CDR1 ENHRY and CDR2 SYGVKD come from the germline V gene. Trimming removed 10 bases from V and 6 bases from J; junction bases left unmatched: 4. As DNA, the CDR3 is TGTGCCACACTAGCGGGAGGGGTGGATACGCAGTATTTT. It specifies CATLAGGVDTQYF.